The 32 T cell receptor beta chains reported below all come from one sample, sequenced in a study of blood T cell repertoires in COVID-19 (dated by TCRdb to about 2020). Library preparation used the immunoSEQ multiplex PCR assay. TCRdb holds this immuneACCESS table with in-frame rearrangements only. Some clones are missing; in checked studies, unresolved V genes explain under half, and the rest has no known cause. This sample gives roughly 91,000 clones in total; 70% to 85% of them show up just once. The top ten clones comprise around 11% of the sample. The specimen sequenced was peripheral blood. The origin of the receptors is an older man with acute or convalescent COVID-19.

This rearrangement joins TRBV15 to TRBJ2-5; TRBD1 matches 11 bases. The CDR3 extends over 15 amino acids. Trimming at V came to 5 bases and at J to 5 bases, leaving 7 bases not matched to a gene. The germline gives CDR1 LNHNV, CDR2 YYDKDF (reference sequence). The CDR3 loop is CATSGGQGGVETQYF. The CDR3 DNA reads as TGTGCCACCAGCGGGGGACAGGGGGGTGTGGAGACCCAGTACTTC. Using reference TRBV15 and TRBJ2-5 for the parts outside the CDR3, the full variable domain is DAMVIQNPRYQVTQFGKPVTLSCSQTLNHNVMYWYQQKSSQAPKLLFHYYDKDFNNEADTPDNFQSRRPNTSFCFLDIRSPGLGDTAMYLCATSGGQGGVETQYFGPGTRLLVL.

The V and J genes are TRBV18 and TRBJ1-4; perhaps TRBD1 as D (6 bases). This CDR3 is 14 amino acids long. From germline, CDR1 is KGHSH and CDR2 LQKENI. Trimming removed 6 bases at V and 8 bases at J, with 16 bases between. CDR3 sequence reads: CASSVGAGEEKLFF. The CDR3 DNA reads as TGTGCCAGCTCGGTCGGGGCAGGGGAGGAAAAACTGTTTTTT.

The V gene is TRBV18, the J gene TRBJ1-2; TRBD1 matches at 9 bases. Trimming took 5 bases from V and 6 from J; bases not matched to a gene: 7. The CDR3 loop spans 14 amino acids. Germline V gene sequence: CDR1 KGHSH, CDR2 LQKENI. In DNA form, the CDR3 reads TGTGCCAGCTCAATCGGGACAGGGCGGGATGGCTACACCTTC. Encoded protein: CASSIGTGRDGYTF.

This clone appeared a single time. The genes are TRBV19 and TRBJ2-2; 7 bases agree with TRBD2. Unmatched junction bases numbered 6, after V lost 6 bases and J lost 2 bases. Germline V gene data show CDR1 as LNHDA and CDR2 as SQIVND (reference sequence). The CDR3 extends over 15 amino acids. The CDR3 sequence is CASSRRGDNTGELFF. Here the CDR3 DNA reads TGTGCCAGTAGCCGACGGGGGGATAACACCGGGGAGCTGTTTTTT.

The V gene is TRBV11-2, the J gene TRBJ2-1; 9 nucleotides agree with TRBD2. Germline assignment: CDR1 SGHAT and CDR2 FQNNGV. The CDR3 is 14 residues long. V gave up 4 bases and J gave up 5 bases; unmatched junction bases: 3. The CDR3 region has the DNA TGTGCCAGCAGCTATAGCGGGGGAAACAATGAGCAGTTCTTC. Amino acids: CASSYSGGNNEQFF.

The chain combines TRBV6-5 with TRBJ1-1; possible D gene TRBD1, 5 bases. V was pared by 10 bases and J by 1 base, with 19 bases between. This CDR3 has 15 amino acids. Germline lookup yields CDR1 MNHEY and CDR2 SVGAGI. The CDR3 region is CAIESRVIPNTEAFF. In DNA form, the CDR3 reads TGTGCCATCGAAAGCAGGGTGATCCCGAACACTGAAGCTTTCTTT.

The chain is built from TRBV19 and TRBJ1-6, with 7 bases that match TRBD1. V lost 3 bases, J lost 5 bases, and 7 bases stayed unmatched. The CDR3 is made up of 16 amino acids. Germline V gene data show CDR1 as LNHDA and CDR2 as SQIVND (reference sequence). The CDR3 sequence is CASSILAGGNNSPLHF. The DNA for the CDR3 is TGTGCCAGTAGTATTTTGGCAGGGGGAAATAATTCACCCCTCCACTTT.

The chain is built from TRBV19 and TRBJ1-2; 8 nucleotides align to TRBD1. The CDR3 consists of 15 residues. CDR1 and CDR2 from the germline V gene are LNHDA and SQIVND (reference sequence). The junction had 13 bases not matched to a gene; V was cut back by 5 bases and J by 8 bases. Here the CDR3 reads CASSSEFRGLNGYTF. The CDR3 DNA reads as TGTGCCAGTAGTTCCGAATTCAGGGGGCTGAACGGCTACACCTTC.

The J gene is TRBJ2-1, the V gene TRBV6-5, with 8 bases lining up with TRBD2. The ends lost 2 bases at V and 0 bases at J; junction bases unmatched: 0. The CDR3 totals 15 residues. In germline, CDR1 is MNHEY, CDR2 SVGAGI. The CDR3 reads CASSYAGGSYNEQFF. The CDR3 region has the DNA TGTGCCAGCAGTTACGCGGGGGGCTCCTACAATGAGCAGTTCTTC.

In this sample, this clone turned up a few times. The rearrangement links TRBV27 to TRBJ2-2, with TRBD1 matching 7 bases. The CDR3 loop spans 18 amino acids. Per germline, CDR1 MNHEY and CDR2 SMNVEV (reference sequence). V trimming: 5 bases; J trimming: 4 bases; junction bases outside the gene matches: 16. CDR3 nucleotides: TGTGCCAGCAGTCTCCCTCCTCGACAGGGCGGTGGCACCGGGGAGCTGTTTTTT. Protein product: CASSLPPRQGGGTGELFF.

The V and J genes are TRBV19 and TRBJ1-5, with D maybe TRBD1 (6 bases). This CDR3 spans 16 amino acids. Trimming took 1 base from V and 0 from J, leaving 10 bases between them. Germline V CDR1 and CDR2: LNHDA, SQIVND (reference sequence). The CDR3 region has the DNA TGTGCCAGTAGTATAGTCGGGACACTTAGCAATCAGCCCCAGCATTTT. This encodes CASSIVGTLSNQPQHF.

The V and J genes are TRBV7-3 and TRBJ1-1, with no clear D. The CDR3 consists of 15 residues. Germline V lookup: CDR1 SGHTA, CDR2 FQGTGA. Trimming removed 2 bases from V and 5 bases from J, with 15 bases in between. The CDR3 sequence is CASSLHPRDGTEAFF. The DNA for the CDR3 is TGTGCCAGCAGCTTACACCCTCGTGACGGGACTGAAGCTTTCTTT.

The chain is built from TRBV20-1 and TRBJ2-7, with D perhaps TRBD1 (5 bases). Germline CDR1 DFQATT, CDR2 SNEGSKA (reference sequence). The CDR3 runs 12 residues. Trimming shortened V by 3 bases and J by 3 bases, and 9 bases separated the two germline ends. The CDR3 here is CSASKGNYEQYF. CDR3 coding DNA: TGCAGTGCTAGTAAGGGGAACTACGAGCAGTACTTC.

V usage is TRBV7-2 and J usage is TRBJ2-3, with a tentative D call TRBD2 (6 bases). The CDR3 runs to 16 residues. Looked up from germline, CDR1 is SGHTA and CDR2 is FQGNSA. Trimming shortened V by 1 base and J by 3 bases, and 14 bases separated the two germline ends. The CDR3 region is CASSLGAAGRTDTQYF. CDR3 bases: TGTGCCAGCAGCTTAGGAGCGGCGGGGAGAACAGATACGCAGTATTTT.

The chain links TRBV7-9 to TRBJ2-2; 8 nucleotides line up with TRBD1. This CDR3 is built from 16 residues. The trim removed 5 bases at V and 7 bases at J, leaving 12 bases unmatched. Germline loops: CDR1 SEHNR, CDR2 FQNEAQ (reference sequence). The CDR3 spells CASSTEDRVMGGELFF. As DNA, the CDR3 is TGTGCCAGCAGCACCGAGGACAGGGTGATGGGCGGGGAGCTGTTTTTT.

This chain joins TRBV6-5 and TRBJ2-3; 8 nucleotides match TRBD2. V was pared by 6 bases and J by 3 bases, with 2 bases of the junction left unmatched. The CDR3 covers 13 residues. CDR1 and CDR2 (germline): MNHEY, SVGAGI. This CDR3 is CASRRGETDTQYF. The CDR3 nucleotides are TGTGCCAGCAGGCGGGGGGAGACAGATACGCAGTATTTT.

The chain uses TRBV2 and TRBJ2-2, with D uncertain. V was shortened by 2 bases and J by 5 bases, with 6 bases between the two germline ends. Germline V gene data show CDR1 as SNHLY and CDR2 as FYNNEI. This CDR3 contains 13 residues. The chain's CDR3 is CASSETATGELFF. The CDR3 DNA reads TGTGCCAGCAGTGAAACAGCTACCGGGGAGCTGTTTTTT.

Comment on this clone: The sample has other DNA sequences that encode this CDR3 too. The chain is built from TRBV6-5 and TRBJ1-1; no definite D call. The CDR3 contains 12 residues. Per the germline V gene, CDR1 is MNHEY and CDR2 is SVGAGI. The V end lost 6 bases, the J end lost 1 base, and 6 bases lay between the germline ends. This chain's CDR3 is CASSRSNTEAFF. The CDR3 DNA reads TGTGCCAGCAGCCGGTCGAACACTGAAGCTTTCTTT.

V is TRBV4-2 and J is TRBJ2-3, with 16 bases lining up with TRBD2. Trimming took 1 base from V and 5 from J; bases not matched to a gene: 12. Germline loops: CDR1 LGHNA, CDR2 YNFKEQ. The CDR3 extends over 20 amino acids. The CDR3 DNA sequence: TGTGCCAGCAGCCAAGTTTCCTTCGGGACTAGCGGGGGGGCAGGAGATACGCAGTATTTT. Amino acid sequence: CASSQVSFGTSGGAGDTQYF.

In this sample, this clone turned up once. The chain employs TRBV21-1 and TRBJ2-7; no DNA check was done on the table's D call, TRBD1. TRBV21-1 is listed as a pseudogene. CDR3 length: 20 residues. This CDR3 reads CASSKLPPTDRGVGVYEQYV. CDR3 nucleotides: TGTGCCAGCAGCAAACTCCCACCTACGGACAGGGGTGTAGGGGTGTACGAGCAGTACGTC.

In its sample, this clone was seen a few times. The chain joins TRBV9 to TRBJ1-1; D is undetermined. The CDR3 has 13 residues. Trimming took off 4 bases at V and 6 bases at J, with 13 bases between the two ends. Per germline, CDR1 SGDLS and CDR2 YYNGEE. CDR3 amino acids: CASSTPGSPEAFF. CDR3 bases: TGTGCCAGCAGCACACCGGGGAGCCCTGAAGCTTTCTTT. The whole variable domain, filled in from reference TRBV9 and TRBJ1-1, reads DSGVTQTPKHLITATGQRVTLRCSPRSGDLSVYWYQQSLDQGLQFLIQYYNGEERAKGNILERFSAQQFPDLHSELNLSSLELGDSALYFCASSTPGSPEAFFGQGTRLTVV.

This clone was recorded a few times. V gene TRBV18 combines with J gene TRBJ1-2, with D uncertain. V dropped 3 bases and J dropped 7 bases, with 12 bases sitting between them. The germline CDR1 and CDR2 sequences are KGHSH and LQKENI. This CDR3 has 13 amino acids. The CDR3 bases are TGTGCCAGCTCACCCGGAGATGGGTTTGGCTACACCTTC. This encodes CASSPGDGFGYTF.

In its sample, this clone was seen once. This chain joins TRBV27 and TRBJ1-1, with D perhaps matching TRBD1 (6 bases). Between the trimmed V and J ends, which lost 5 bases and 7 bases, there was a span of 17 bases. The V gene's germline CDR1 is MNHEY and CDR2 SMNVEV (reference sequence). The CDR3 length is 14 residues. CDR3 residues: CASSVDRSSDEAFF. The CDR3 nucleotides read TGTGCCAGCAGTGTCGACAGGTCAAGCGATGAAGCTTTCTTT.

The J gene is TRBJ1-1, the V gene TRBV11-2, with TRBD1 identical over 7 bases. CDR1 SGHAT and CDR2 FQNNGV come from the germline V gene. Germline trimming cut 0 bases from V and 8 bases from J; bases unmatched to any gene: 9. CDR3 length: 15 residues. The CDR3 sequence: CASSLDGQGGLEAFF. CDR3 coding DNA: TGTGCCAGCAGCTTAGATGGCCAGGGGGGCCTGGAAGCTTTCTTT. The full variable domain, with the rest looked up from reference TRBV11-2 and TRBJ1-1, is EAGVAQSPRYKIIEKRQSVAFWCNPISGHATLYWYQQILGQGPKLLIQFQNNGVVDDSQLPKDRFSAERLKGVDSTLKIQPAKLEDSAVYLCASSLDGQGGLEAFFGQGTRLTVV.

This clone was seen a handful of times. The V call is TRBV7-9, the J call TRBJ2-7, with D unclear. CDR1 is SEHNR, CDR2 FQNEAQ, per germline (reference sequence). Trimming shortened V by 3 bases and J by 2 bases, and 8 bases separated the two germline ends. The CDR3 consists of 13 residues. CDR3 sequence: CASSFGGPYEQYF. CDR3 DNA sequence: TGTGCCAGCAGCTTTGGCGGCCCCTACGAGCAGTACTTC.

The chain has TRBV10-1 and TRBJ2-1; D is unclear. In germline, CDR1 is WNHNN, CDR2 SYGVQD (reference sequence). V was cut by 3 bases and J by 0 bases, with 12 bases left in between. The CDR3 runs to 16 residues. CDR3 loop: CASSEDRSSSYNEQFF. The CDR3 DNA reads as TGCGCCAGCAGTGAAGACCGGTCTAGCTCCTACAATGAGCAGTTCTTC.

The rearrangement links TRBV18 to TRBJ1-3; D is unresolved. V lost 1 base, J lost 2 bases, and 6 bases lay in between. Per the germline V gene, CDR1 is KGHSH and CDR2 is LQKENI. The CDR3 covers 14 residues. The DNA of the CDR3 is TGTGCCAGCTCACCACGACAAACTGGAAACACCATATATTTT. Translating gives CASSPRQTGNTIYF. Combining the CDR3 with reference TRBV18 and TRBJ1-3 gives the whole variable domain NAGVMQNPRHLVRRRGQEARLRCSPMKGHSHVYWYRQLPEEGLKFMVYLQKENIIDESGMPKERFSAEFPKEGPSILRIQQVVRGDSAAYFCASSPRQTGNTIYFGEGSWLTVV.

This clone occurred a few times. CDR3 region: CASSESGYSGANVLTF. CDR3 nucleotide sequence: TGTGCCAGCAGTGAATCCGGTTACTCTGGGGCCAACGTCCTGACTTTC. The chain combines TRBV6-1 with TRBJ2-6, with D unclear. The V gene's germline CDR1 is MNHNS and CDR2 SASEGT. The CDR3 is 16 amino acids. Trimming shortened V by 2 bases and J by 0 bases, and 8 bases separated the two germline ends.

The rearrangement uses TRBV5-1 and TRBJ2-5, with no clear D. The length of the CDR3 is 15 residues. Germline V gene sequence: CDR1 SGHRS, CDR2 YFSETQ. V lost 0 bases and J lost 1, with 10 bases in between. DNA for the CDR3: TGCGCCAGCAGCTTGGCGGCAGCGAGCCAAGAGACCCAGTACTTC. Amino acid sequence: CASSLAAASQETQYF.

This clone was seen a handful of times. The chain employs TRBV7-7 and TRBJ2-5; D is possibly TRBD2 (7 bases). The CDR3 has 15 amino acids. Germline CDR1 SSHAT, CDR2 FNYEAQ (reference sequence). The germline V and J ends were trimmed by 5 bases and 5 bases, with 18 bases remaining between them. The CDR3 spells CASSPSRGARETQYF. The CDR3 DNA sequence: TGTGCCAGCAGCCCTTCCCGGGGGGCGCGGGAGACCCAGTACTTC.

This rearrangement joins TRBV19 to TRBJ2-3; TRBD2 might be the D (6 bases). Germline CDR1 and CDR2: LNHDA and SQIVND (reference sequence). Trimming took 3 bases from V and 6 from J, leaving 22 bases between them. The CDR3 consists of 17 residues. CDR3 region: CASSMSVSGTSWDTQYF. CDR3 DNA: TGTGCCAGTAGTATGAGTGTTAGCGGTACAAGCTGGGATACGCAGTATTTT.

This chain uses TRBV10-3 with TRBJ2-7; no firm D call. CDR1 and CDR2 from the germline V gene are ENHRY and SYGVKD. The CDR3 extends over 13 amino acids. The V end lost 0 bases, the J end lost 4 bases, and 7 bases lay between the germline ends. The CDR3 DNA sequence: TGTGCCATCAGTGAGTCCAGTCAGTACGAGCAGTACGTC. Protein sequence: CAISESSQYEQYV.